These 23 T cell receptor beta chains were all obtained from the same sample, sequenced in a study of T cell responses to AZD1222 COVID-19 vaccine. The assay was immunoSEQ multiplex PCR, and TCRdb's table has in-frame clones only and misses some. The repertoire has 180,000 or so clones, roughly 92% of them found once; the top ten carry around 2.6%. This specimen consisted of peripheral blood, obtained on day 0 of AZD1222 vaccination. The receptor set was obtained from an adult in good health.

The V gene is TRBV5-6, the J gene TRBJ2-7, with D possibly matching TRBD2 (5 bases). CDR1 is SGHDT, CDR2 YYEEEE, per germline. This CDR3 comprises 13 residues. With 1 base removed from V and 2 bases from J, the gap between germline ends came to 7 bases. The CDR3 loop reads CASSLHGAYEQYF. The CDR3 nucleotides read TGTGCCAGCAGCTTGCACGGGGCCTACGAGCAGTACTTC.

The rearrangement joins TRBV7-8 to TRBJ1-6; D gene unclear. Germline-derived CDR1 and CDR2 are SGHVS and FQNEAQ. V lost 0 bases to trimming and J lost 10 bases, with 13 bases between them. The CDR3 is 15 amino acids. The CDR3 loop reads CASSLAQGRWSPLHF. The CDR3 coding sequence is TGTGCCAGCAGCTTAGCGCAAGGTCGCTGGTCACCCCTCCACTTT.

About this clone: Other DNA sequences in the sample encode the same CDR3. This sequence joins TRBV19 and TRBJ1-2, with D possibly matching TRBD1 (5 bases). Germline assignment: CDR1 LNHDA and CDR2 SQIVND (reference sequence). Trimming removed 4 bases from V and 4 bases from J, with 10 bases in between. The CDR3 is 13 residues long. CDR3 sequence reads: CASSNPGPYGYTF. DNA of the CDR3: TGTGCCAGTAGTAATCCGGGACCCTATGGCTACACCTTC.

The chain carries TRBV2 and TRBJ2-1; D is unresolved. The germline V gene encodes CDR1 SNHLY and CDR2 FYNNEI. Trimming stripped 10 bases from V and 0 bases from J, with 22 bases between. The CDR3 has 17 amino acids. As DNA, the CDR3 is TGTGCCATCAAAGGGAAGTCGGCCACTATCTCCTACAATGAGCAGTTCTTC. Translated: CAIKGKSATISYNEQFF. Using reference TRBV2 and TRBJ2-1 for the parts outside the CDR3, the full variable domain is EPEVTQTPSHQVTQMGQEVILRCVPISNHLYFYWYRQILGQKVEFLVSFYNNEISEKSEIFDDQFSVERPDGSNFTLKIRSTKLEDSAMYFCAIKGKSATISYNEQFFGPGTRLTVL.

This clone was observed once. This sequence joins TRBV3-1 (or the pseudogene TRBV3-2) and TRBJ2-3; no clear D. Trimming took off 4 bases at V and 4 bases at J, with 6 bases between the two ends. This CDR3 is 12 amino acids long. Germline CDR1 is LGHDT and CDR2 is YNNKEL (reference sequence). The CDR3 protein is CASSLVADTQYF. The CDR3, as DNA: TGTGCCAGCAGCCTGGTCGCAGATACGCAGTATTTT.

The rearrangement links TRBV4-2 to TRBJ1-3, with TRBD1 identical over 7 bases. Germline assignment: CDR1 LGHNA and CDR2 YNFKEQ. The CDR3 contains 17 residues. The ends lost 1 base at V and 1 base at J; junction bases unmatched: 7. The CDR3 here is CASSQVTGEVSGNTIYF. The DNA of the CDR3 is TGTGCCAGCAGCCAAGTTACAGGGGAAGTTTCTGGAAACACCATATATTTT.

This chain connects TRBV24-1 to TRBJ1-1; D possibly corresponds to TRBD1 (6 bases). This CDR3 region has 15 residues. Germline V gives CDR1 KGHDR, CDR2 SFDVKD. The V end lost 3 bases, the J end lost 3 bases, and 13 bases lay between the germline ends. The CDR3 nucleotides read TGTGCCACCAGTGATCCGCGGGACACCGACACTGAAGCTTTCTTT. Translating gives CATSDPRDTDTEAFF.

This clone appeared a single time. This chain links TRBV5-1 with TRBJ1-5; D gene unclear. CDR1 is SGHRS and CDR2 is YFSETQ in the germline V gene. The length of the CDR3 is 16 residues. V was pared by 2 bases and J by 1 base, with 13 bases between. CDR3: CASSFDGPVSNQPQHF. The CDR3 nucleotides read TGCGCCAGCAGCTTCGACGGTCCGGTGAGCAATCAGCCCCAGCATTTT.

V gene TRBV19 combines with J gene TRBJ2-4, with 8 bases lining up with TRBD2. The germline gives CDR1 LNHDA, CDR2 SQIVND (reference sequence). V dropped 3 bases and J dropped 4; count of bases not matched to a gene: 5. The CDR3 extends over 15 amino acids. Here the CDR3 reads CASSITAGGKNIQYF. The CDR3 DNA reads TGTGCCAGTAGTATCACGGCGGGAGGAAAAAACATTCAGTACTTC. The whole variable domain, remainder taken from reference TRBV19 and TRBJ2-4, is DGGITQSPKYLFRKEGQNVTLSCEQNLNHDAMYWYRQDPGQGLRLIYYSQIVNDFQKGDIAEGYSVSREKKESFPLTVTSAQKNPTAFYLCASSITAGGKNIQYFGAGTRLSVL.

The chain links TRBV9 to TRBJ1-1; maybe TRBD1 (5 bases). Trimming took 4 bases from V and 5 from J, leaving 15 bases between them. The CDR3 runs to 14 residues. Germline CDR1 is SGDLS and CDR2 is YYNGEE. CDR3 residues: CASSSQPQGTEAFF. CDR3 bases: TGTGCCAGCAGCTCACAGCCCCAGGGTACTGAAGCTTTCTTT.

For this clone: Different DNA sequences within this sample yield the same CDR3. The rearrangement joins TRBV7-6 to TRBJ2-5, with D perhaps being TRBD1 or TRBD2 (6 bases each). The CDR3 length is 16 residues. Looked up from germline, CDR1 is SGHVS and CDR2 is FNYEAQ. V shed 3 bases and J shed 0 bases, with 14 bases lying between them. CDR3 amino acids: CASSLGLGGYQETQYF. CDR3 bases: TGTGCCAGCAGCTTGGGGCTAGGGGGGTACCAAGAGACCCAGTACTTC.

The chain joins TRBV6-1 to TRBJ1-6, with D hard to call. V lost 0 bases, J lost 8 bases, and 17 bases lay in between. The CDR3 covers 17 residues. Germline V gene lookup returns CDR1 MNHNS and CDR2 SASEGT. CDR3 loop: CASSEALGLYTYSPLHF. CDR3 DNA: TGTGCCAGCAGTGAAGCGCTAGGACTTTACACTTATTCACCCCTCCACTTT.

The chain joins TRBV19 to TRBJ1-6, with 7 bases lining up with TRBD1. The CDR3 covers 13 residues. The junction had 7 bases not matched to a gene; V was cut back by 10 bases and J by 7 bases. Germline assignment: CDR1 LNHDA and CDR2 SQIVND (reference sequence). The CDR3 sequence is CATAGQQNSPLHF. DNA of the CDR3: TGTGCCACCGCGGGACAGCAGAATTCACCCCTCCACTTT.

The CDR3 DNA reads as TGTGCCAGCAGTCCCGCCGCAAGGGTGGAGACCCAGTACTTC. It encodes CASSPAARVETQYF. The chain links TRBV27 to TRBJ2-5, with D uncertain. Trimming stripped 5 bases from V and 5 bases from J, with 15 bases between. CDR1 MNHEY and CDR2 SMNVEV come from the germline V gene (reference sequence). This CDR3 has 14 amino acids.

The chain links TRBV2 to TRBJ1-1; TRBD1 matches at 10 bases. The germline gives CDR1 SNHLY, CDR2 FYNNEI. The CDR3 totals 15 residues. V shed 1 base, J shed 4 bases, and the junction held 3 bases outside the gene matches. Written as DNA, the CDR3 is TGTGCCAGCAGTGAAGAGGGACAGGGGTTCACTGAAGCTTTCTTT. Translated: CASSEEGQGFTEAFF.

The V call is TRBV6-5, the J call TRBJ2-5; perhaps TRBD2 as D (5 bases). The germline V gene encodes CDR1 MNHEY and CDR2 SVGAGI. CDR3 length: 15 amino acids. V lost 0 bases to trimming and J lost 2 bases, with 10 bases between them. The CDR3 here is CASSYSGEPQETQYF. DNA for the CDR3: TGTGCCAGCAGTTACTCGGGAGAGCCGCAAGAGACCCAGTACTTC.

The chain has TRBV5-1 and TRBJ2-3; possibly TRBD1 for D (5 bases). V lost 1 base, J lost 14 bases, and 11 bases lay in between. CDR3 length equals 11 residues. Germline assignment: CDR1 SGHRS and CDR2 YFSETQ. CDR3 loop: CASSLSGRLYF. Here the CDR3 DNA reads TGCGCCAGCAGCTTGTCAGGGCGTTTGTATTTT.

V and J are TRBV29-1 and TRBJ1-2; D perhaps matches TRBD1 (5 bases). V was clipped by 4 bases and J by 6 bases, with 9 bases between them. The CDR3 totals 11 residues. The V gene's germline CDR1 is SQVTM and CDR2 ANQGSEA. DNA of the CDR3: TGCAGCGTTGCAACCAGGGATGGCTACACCTTC. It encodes CSVATRDGYTF. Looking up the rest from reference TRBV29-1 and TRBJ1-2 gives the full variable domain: SAVISQKPSRDICQRGTSLTIQCQVDSQVTMMFWYRQQPGQSLTLIATANQGSEATYESGFVIDKFPISRPNLTFSTLTVSNMSPEDSSIYLCSVATRDGYTFGSGTRLTVV.

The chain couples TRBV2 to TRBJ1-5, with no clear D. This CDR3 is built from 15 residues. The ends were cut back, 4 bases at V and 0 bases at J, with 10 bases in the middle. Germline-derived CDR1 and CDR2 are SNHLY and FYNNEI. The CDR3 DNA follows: TGTGCCAGCAGTGTTGAACAATATAGCAATCAGCCCCAGCATTTT. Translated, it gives CASSVEQYSNQPQHF.

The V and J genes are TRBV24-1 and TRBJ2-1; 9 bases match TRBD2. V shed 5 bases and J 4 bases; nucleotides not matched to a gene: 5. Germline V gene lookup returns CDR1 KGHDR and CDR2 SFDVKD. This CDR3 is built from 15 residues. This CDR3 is CATSVGTSSYNEQFF. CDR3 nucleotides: TGTGCCACCAGTGTCGGGACTAGCAGTTACAATGAGCAGTTCTTC.

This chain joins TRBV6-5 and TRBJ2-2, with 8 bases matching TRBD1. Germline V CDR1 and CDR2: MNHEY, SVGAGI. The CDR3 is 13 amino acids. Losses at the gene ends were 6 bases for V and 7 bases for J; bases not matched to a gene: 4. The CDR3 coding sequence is TGTGCCAGCAGCGGACAGGGTTACGGGGAGCTGTTTTTT. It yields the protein CASSGQGYGELFF.

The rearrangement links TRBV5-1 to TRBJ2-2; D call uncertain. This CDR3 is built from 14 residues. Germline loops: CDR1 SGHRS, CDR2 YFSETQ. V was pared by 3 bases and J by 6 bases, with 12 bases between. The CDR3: CASSSNFESGELFF. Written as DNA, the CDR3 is TGCGCCAGCAGCTCCAATTTCGAGTCCGGGGAGCTGTTTTTT.

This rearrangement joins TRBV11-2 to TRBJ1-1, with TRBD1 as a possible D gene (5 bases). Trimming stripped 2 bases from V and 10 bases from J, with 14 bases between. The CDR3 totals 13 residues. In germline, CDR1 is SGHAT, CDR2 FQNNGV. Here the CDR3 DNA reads TGTGCCAGCAGCTTATCGGGGGTTGGGGTAGCTTTCTTT. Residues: CASSLSGVGVAFF.